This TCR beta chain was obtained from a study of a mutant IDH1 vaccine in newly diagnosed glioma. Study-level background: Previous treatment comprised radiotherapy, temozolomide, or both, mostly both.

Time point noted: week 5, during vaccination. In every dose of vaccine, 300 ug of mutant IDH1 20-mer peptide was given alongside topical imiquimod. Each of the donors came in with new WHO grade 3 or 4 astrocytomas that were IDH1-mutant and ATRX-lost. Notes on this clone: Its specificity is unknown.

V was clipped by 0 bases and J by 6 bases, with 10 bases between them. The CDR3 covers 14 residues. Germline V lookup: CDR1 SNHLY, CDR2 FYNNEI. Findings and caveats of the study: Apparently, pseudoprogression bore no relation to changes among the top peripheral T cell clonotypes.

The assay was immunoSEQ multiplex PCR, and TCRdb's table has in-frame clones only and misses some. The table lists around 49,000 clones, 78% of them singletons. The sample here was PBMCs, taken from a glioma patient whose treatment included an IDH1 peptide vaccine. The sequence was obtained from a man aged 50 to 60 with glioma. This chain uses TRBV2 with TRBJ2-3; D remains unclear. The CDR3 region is CASSEALLGDTQYF. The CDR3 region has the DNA TGTGCCAGCAGTGAAGCGCTTCTGGGGGATACGCAGTATTTT.